A selection of T cell receptor beta chains follows, all from one sample in a study of cytomegalovirus exposure and HLA in healthy donors. Only in-frame clones appear in the TCRdb table, and some are missing; sequencing was by immunoSEQ multiplex PCR. Listed are 80,000 to 100,000 clones; more than 0.45% falls within the top ten. The source material was PBMCs. The receptors here all came from a man aged 45-65 years in good health and CMV-seronegative. The CDR3 runs from the conserved cysteine through the conserved F or W. A D gene is named only where the DNA matches it firmly.

D gene,V gene,J gene,CDR3 protein,CDR3 DNA
-,TRBV30,TRBJ2-7,CAWSVGGEQYF,TGTGCCTGGAGTGTAGGGGGCGAGCAGTACTTC
TRBD1,TRBV15,TRBJ2-7,CATSRDFGQAYEQYF,TGTGCCACCAGCAGAGATTTTGGACAGGCCTACGAGCAGTACTTC
-,TRBV7-9,TRBJ2-4,CASSLGGQGNIQYF,TGTGCCAGCAGCTTAGGGGGACAAGGGAACATTCAGTACTTC
TRBD1,TRBV5-1,TRBJ2-7,CASSPSQGSLYEQYF,TGCGCCAGCAGCCCGTCACAGGGGTCGCTTTACGAGCAGTACTTC
-,TRBV6-5,TRBJ1-5,CASSYSYSYQPQHF,TGTGCCAGCAGTTACTCTTACAGCTATCAGCCCCAGCATTTT
TRBD1,TRBV4-1,TRBJ1-5,CASSQGGQGDQPQHF,TGCGCCAGCAGCCAAGGGGGACAGGGGGATCAGCCCCAGCATTTT
-,TRBV7-2,TRBJ2-7,CASSLDQGPYEQYF,TGTGCCAGCAGCTTAGATCAGGGGCCCTACGAGCAGTACTTC
-,TRBV6-5,TRBJ2-5,CASSYSWGPETQYF,TGTGCCAGCAGTTACTCGTGGGGGCCAGAGACCCAGTACTTC
TRBD2,TRBV10-3,TRBJ2-1,CAIKASGVNEQFF,TGTGCCATCAAAGCTAGCGGGGTCAATGAGCAGTTCTTC
TRBD1,TRBV9,TRBJ1-1,CASSQGAGTFTEAFF,TGTGCCAGCAGCCAGGGGGCAGGGACATTCACTGAAGCTTTCTTT
TRBD1,TRBV6-5,TRBJ1-5,CASSNRGLGNQPQHF,TGTGCCAGCAGTAACAGGGGGCTAGGTAATCAGCCCCAGCATTTT
TRBD1,TRBV4-3,TRBJ2-1,CASSQLLTTGGSYNEQFF,TGCGCCAGCAGCCAGCTCCTAACCACAGGGGGCTCCTACAATGAGCAGTTCTTC
-,TRBV28,TRBJ2-7,CASRTGYSYEQYF,TGTGCCAGCAGAACAGGTTACTCCTACGAGCAGTACTTC
-,TRBV7-9,TRBJ1-2,CASSLGTSGEFGYTF,TGTGCCAGCAGCTTAGGTACGTCGGGAGAATTCGGCTACACCTTC
TRBD1,TRBV28,TRBJ1-1,CASSLTGVTEAFF,TGTGCCAGCAGTTTGACAGGGGTCACTGAAGCTTTCTTT
TRBD2,TRBV5-1,TRBJ2-7,CASRETSVYEQYF,TGCGCCAGCAGGGAGACTAGCGTCTACGAGCAGTACTTC
TRBD1,TRBV28,TRBJ2-5,CASSPQGAPGETQYF,TGTGCCAGCAGTCCACAGGGGGCGCCGGGGGAGACCCAGTACTTC
TRBD1,TRBV5-1,TRBJ2-5,CASSFGDRGLETQYF,TGCGCCAGCAGCTTTGGGGACAGGGGGCTGGAGACCCAGTACTTC
-,TRBV27,TRBJ1-3,CASSGTNGNTIYF,TGTGCCAGCAGTGGGACTAATGGAAACACCATATATTTT
TRBD1,TRBV6-6,TRBJ1-6,CASSADRAPDNSPLHF,TGTGCCAGCAGCGCCGACAGGGCCCCCGACAATTCACCCCTCCACTTT
TRBD2,TRBV6-5,TRBJ2-1,CASKVDSGGNEQFF,TGTGCCAGCAAGGTCGATAGCGGGGGCAATGAGCAGTTCTTC
-,TRBV14,TRBJ1-1,CASSQDNRNTEAFF,TGTGCCAGCAGCCAAGATAACAGGAACACTGAAGCTTTCTTT
-,TRBV11-1,TRBJ2-5,CASSLNARVLKETQYF,TGTGCCAGCAGCTTAAATGCCAGGGTCTTGAAAGAGACCCAGTACTTC
TRBD1,TRBV11-2,TRBJ2-5,CASSFRGQGSQETQYF,TGTGCCAGCAGCTTTCGCGGACAGGGCTCACAAGAGACCCAGTACTTC
TRBD1,TRBV6-1,TRBJ1-4,CASTKGQVNEKLFF,TGTGCCAGCACTAAAGGACAGGTCAATGAAAAACTGTTTTTT
-,TRBV20-1,TRBJ2-5,CSARFSETQYF,TGCAGTGCTAGATTCTCAGAGACCCAGTACTTC
-,TRBV10-1,TRBJ1-6,CASSESSGVNSPLHF,TGCGCCAGCAGTGAGTCCTCCGGGGTTAATTCACCCCTCCACTTT
-,TRBV19,TRBJ1-6,CASSSPEGSGYYNSPLHF,TGTGCCAGTAGCTCCCCGGAGGGCAGCGGGTATTATAATTCACCCCTCCACTTT
TRBD1,TRBV4-3,TRBJ1-3,CASSSGGSGNTIYF,TGCGCCAGCAGCTCAGGGGGCTCTGGAAACACCATATATTTT
-,TRBV9,TRBJ2-2,CASSVGGGYTGELFF,TGTGCCAGCAGCGTAGGGGGAGGATACACCGGGGAGCTGTTTTTT
-,TRBV5-1,TRBJ2-6,CASSFQRSGANVLTF,TGCGCCAGCAGCTTCCAGCGCTCTGGGGCCAACGTCCTGACTTTC
TRBD1,TRBV6-5,TRBJ2-2,CASSYSWTGHGELFF,TGTGCCAGCAGTTATTCATGGACAGGGCACGGGGAGCTGTTTTTT
TRBD2,TRBV10-3,TRBJ2-7,CAISSLAGASYEQYF,TGTGCCATCAGTTCACTAGCGGGAGCCTCCTACGAGCAGTACTTC
-,TRBV28,TRBJ1-2,CASSAGGGVYGYTF,TGTGCCAGCAGCGCGGGAGGGGGGGTTTATGGCTACACCTTC
-,TRBV11-2,TRBJ2-7,CASSLEQGYEQYF,TGTGCCAGCAGCTTGGAACAGGGCTACGAGCAGTACTTC
TRBD1,TRBV7-6,TRBJ1-2,CASSLGAQVAGQGWRGYTF,TGTGCCAGCAGCTTAGGGGCGCAGGTAGCGGGACAGGGGTGGAGAGGCTACACCTTC
TRBD1,TRBV6-5,TRBJ2-7,CASSYAGTGVYEQYF,TGTGCCAGCAGTTACGCCGGGACAGGGGTCTACGAGCAGTACTTC
-,TRBV19,TRBJ1-1,CASSQDSLEAFF,TGTGCCAGTAGTCAGGACAGTTTGGAAGCTTTCTTT
TRBD1,TRBV5-8,TRBJ1-2,CASSSERDRGRIYGYTF,TGTGCCAGCAGCTCGGAACGAGACAGGGGGCGCATCTATGGCTACACCTTC
-,TRBV19,TRBJ1-3,CASSIPVVSGNTIYF,TGTGCCAGTAGTATACCGGTGGTCTCTGGAAACACCATATATTTT
-,TRBV1,TRBJ2-4,CTSRETGTKNIQYF,TGCACCAGCCGAGAGACAGGAACCAAAAACATTCAGTACTTC
TRBD1,TRBV15,TRBJ1-3,CATSRDRGGRNTIYF,TGTGCCACCAGCAGAGATAGAGGGGGCCGAAACACCATATATTTT
-,TRBV19,TRBJ2-2,CASSIDRVFGELFF,TGTGCCAGTAGTATAGACAGGGTTTTCGGGGAGCTGTTTTTT
TRBD1,TRBV19,TRBJ2-1,CASSNYAGTGLVNEQFF,TGTGCCAGTAGTAACTATGCCGGGACAGGCCTCGTCAATGAGCAGTTCTTC
-,TRBV5-6,TRBJ1-4,CASRKGRFSTNEKLFF,TGTGCCAGCAGAAAGGGGCGCTTCTCAACTAATGAAAAACTGTTTTTT
TRBD2,TRBV7-9,TRBJ2-3,CASSKTSGGPSTDTQYF,TGTGCCAGCAGCAAGACTAGCGGGGGCCCTAGCACAGATACGCAGTATTTT
TRBD2,TRBV7-3,TRBJ2-3,CASSLTGGASDTQYF,TGTGCCAGCAGCTTAACCGGGGGGGCATCCGATACGCAGTATTTT
-,TRBV6-1,TRBJ1-2,CASRTTINYGYTF,TGTGCCAGCAGGACAACCATTAACTATGGCTACACCTTC
TRBD1,TRBV10-3,TRBJ2-3,CAISPAGTATDTQYF,TGTGCCATCAGTCCAGCCGGGACAGCGACAGATACGCAGTATTTT
TRBD1,TRBV6-5,TRBJ1-2,CASSSGPTGGGYTF,TGTGCCAGCAGTTCGGGGCCTACAGGGGGTGGCTACACCTTC
TRBD2,TRBV28,TRBJ2-1,CASSLGSGGLNEQFF,TGTGCCAGCAGTTTGGGGAGCGGGGGACTCAATGAGCAGTTCTTC
TRBD2,TRBV11-2,TRBJ2-1,CASSFFVGTNNEQFF,TGTGCCAGCAGCTTCTTCGTAGGGACTAACAATGAGCAGTTCTTC
TRBD1,TRBV9,TRBJ1-6,CASSARDRGPSNSPLHF,TGTGCCAGCAGCGCTCGGGACAGGGGGCCTTCGAATTCACCCCTCCACTTT
TRBD1,TRBV2,TRBJ2-4,CASSTGTGRDIQYF,TGTGCCAGCAGTACCGGGACAGGGAGAGACATTCAGTACTTC
TRBD1,TRBV6-1,TRBJ2-1,CASSPQTGGYEQFF,TGTGCCAGCAGTCCGCAGACAGGGGGCTATGAGCAGTTCTTC
TRBD2,TRBV7-9,TRBJ2-2,CASSGTSGAVTGELFF,TGTGCCAGCAGCGGGACTAGCGGGGCGGTGACCGGGGAGCTGTTTTTT
-,TRBV10-3,TRBJ1-5,CAISESLNRIQPQHF,TGTGCCATCAGTGAGTCGCTAAATCGTATTCAGCCCCAGCATTTT